This entry lists 20 T cell receptor beta chains sequenced from one sample in a study of immune evolution from preneoplasia to lung adenocarcinoma (dated by TCRdb to about 2021). The library was produced with the immunoSEQ multiplex PCR assay. The clones in this table, taken by TCRdb from immuneACCESS, are in-frame only. Not every clone is retained; where verified, under half of the shortfall comes from an unresolved V gene, and the cause of the rest is unknown. This sample holds some 5,500 clones; 70% to 80% were observed only once. The ten top clones hold roughly 9.4% of the sample. Sequenced material: FFPE lung adenocarcinoma in situ tissue. In the paper's terms, the cell subset or site label means: preinvasive adenocarcinoma in situ (AIS). The origin of the receptors is a person aged 60-79 years with lung adenocarcinoma.

The J gene is TRBJ1-1, the V gene TRBV27; D perhaps matches TRBD1 (5 bases). Trimming removed 7 bases from V and 0 bases from J, with 18 bases in between. This CDR3 spans 16 amino acids. Germline CDR1 reads MNHEY; CDR2 reads SMNVEV (reference sequence). The CDR3 region is CASTRGGTGMNTEAFF. DNA for the CDR3: TGTGCCAGCACCCGGGGGGGGACGGGGATGAACACTGAAGCTTTCTTT.

The V gene is TRBV28, the J gene TRBJ2-5; 8 nucleotides line up with TRBD2. Germline loops: CDR1 MDHEN, CDR2 SYDVKM. Unmatched junction bases numbered 7, after V lost 6 bases and J lost 1 base. This CDR3 spans 15 amino acids. The CDR3 DNA is TGTGCCAGCAGCTTTCCCCGGGGGGGCCAAGAGACCCAGTACTTC. Protein: CASSFPRGGQETQYF.

Notes on this clone: At one of its ends the junction is not consistent with the germline gene, which may arise from a read error. The chain employs TRBV7-7 and TRBJ2-3; D may be TRBD2 (6 bases). Germline values: CDR1 SSHAT, CDR2 FNYEAQ (reference sequence). The CDR3 spans 13 residues. The CDR3 DNA follows: TGTGCTAGCAGCTTAGCGGAGACAGATACGCAGTATTTT. This codes for CASSLAETDTQYF.

The chain is built from TRBV7-3 and TRBJ2-7, with D tentatively TRBD1 or TRBD2 (5 bases each). The length of the CDR3 is 14 residues. Trimming pared 0 bases from V and 0 bases from J, leaving 6 bases between. Germline CDR1 is SGHTA and CDR2 is FQGTGA. In DNA form, the CDR3 reads TGTGCCAGCAGCTTAACCGGGGCCTCCTACGAGCAGTACTTC. Translated, it gives CASSLTGASYEQYF.

The chain couples TRBV5-1 to TRBJ1-1; tentatively, D is TRBD1 (6 bases). Trimming shortened V by 4 bases and J by 4 bases, and 14 bases separated the two germline ends. The CDR3 has 14 residues. Germline CDR1 is SGHRS and CDR2 is YFSETQ. CDR3 loop: CASSRVGGGTEAFF. The CDR3 nucleotides are TGCGCCAGCAGCCGGGTGGGAGGGGGCACTGAAGCTTTCTTT.

This sequence joins TRBV5-4 and TRBJ2-5, with D tentatively TRBD1 (5 bases). From germline, CDR1 is SGHNT and CDR2 YYREEE (reference sequence). V dropped 0 bases and J dropped 1 base, with 13 bases sitting between them. This CDR3 has 16 residues. For the CDR3, the DNA is TGTGCCAGCAGCTTGGGTGACAGAGGCATCCAAGAGACCCAGTACTTC. Amino acids: CASSLGDRGIQETQYF.

The chain employs TRBV28 and TRBJ1-1; 10 bases align to TRBD1. This CDR3 has 13 residues. Germline CDR1 and CDR2: MDHEN and SYDVKM. V shed 3 bases and J 11 bases; nucleotides not matched to a gene: 6. CDR3 DNA sequence: TGTGCCAGCAGTTTTGACAGGGGGCGCGGCGCTTTCTTT. Its protein is CASSFDRGRGAFF.

This clone has a handful of counts. This chain links TRBV6-6 with TRBJ2-3; 12 bases align to TRBD2. The CDR3 has 16 residues. Unmatched junction bases numbered 4, after V lost 2 bases and J lost 4 bases. The germline V gene encodes CDR1 MNHNY and CDR2 SVGAGI (reference sequence). This chain's CDR3 is CASSYPSGGAPDTQYF. The CDR3 region has the DNA TGTGCCAGCAGTTACCCTAGCGGGGGGGCCCCAGATACGCAGTATTTT.

This clone was seen a handful of times. The chain joins TRBV2 to TRBJ2-5; 12 bases are shared with TRBD2. The CDR3 runs to 15 residues. Germline V gene lookup returns CDR1 SNHLY and CDR2 FYNNEI. V shed 7 bases and J 7 bases; nucleotides not matched to a gene: 10. Here the CDR3 reads CASTNTSGGMGTQYF. CDR3 DNA sequence: TGTGCCAGCACCAACACTAGCGGGGGGATGGGGACCCAGTACTTC.

The chain employs TRBV19 and TRBJ2-1; TRBD2 matches at 8 bases. Germline CDR1 and CDR2: LNHDA and SQIVND (reference sequence). V was pared by 8 bases and J by 3 bases, with 3 bases of the junction left unmatched. The CDR3 is made up of 13 amino acids. CDR3 in amino acids: CASGLAIYNEQFF. The CDR3 DNA is TGTGCCAGTGGACTAGCCATCTACAATGAGCAGTTCTTC.

The chain combines TRBV2 with TRBJ1-2, with a weak D call TRBD1 (6 bases). Germline values: CDR1 SNHLY, CDR2 FYNNEI. This CDR3 contains 14 residues. V lost 3 bases, J lost 7 bases, and 15 bases lay in between. CDR3 DNA sequence: TGTGCCAGCAGTGACCTTATTTTGACAGGTGGCTACACCTTC. Encoded protein: CASSDLILTGGYTF.

V is TRBV11-3 and J is TRBJ1-6; D is ambiguous. The CDR3 runs 19 residues. Looked up from germline, CDR1 is SGHNT and CDR2 is YENEEA. Trimming cost V 7 bases and J 6 bases, with 28 bases left between them. CDR3 nucleotides: TGTGCCAGCACTTATCCGATAATGATAAAGGACCGACTTAATTCACCCCTCCACTTT. This translates into CASTYPIMIKDRLNSPLHF.

The genes are TRBV9 and TRBJ1-4; TRBD1 is a possible D gene (5 bases). Trimming removed 2 bases at V and 5 bases at J, with 7 bases between. In germline, CDR1 is SGDLS, CDR2 YYNGEE. The length of the CDR3 is 13 residues. The CDR3 nucleotides read TGTGCCAGCAGCGTCCGGGACAATGAAAAACTGTTTTTT. Translation: CASSVRDNEKLFF.

The J gene is TRBJ1-1, the V gene TRBV11-2; 7 bases are a match to TRBD1. Per the germline V gene, CDR1 is SGHAT and CDR2 is FQNNGV. Germline trimming cut 1 base from V and 4 bases from J; bases unmatched to any gene: 9. CDR3 length: 16 amino acids. Here the CDR3 DNA reads TGTGCCAGCAGCTTAGGGCCAGGGGGTGTGGGCACTGAAGCTTTCTTT. Protein sequence: CASSLGPGGVGTEAFF.

The V gene is TRBV7-6, the J gene TRBJ1-1; tentatively, D is TRBD1 (5 bases). Trimming removed 0 bases from V and 8 bases from J, with 7 bases in between. Germline CDR1 SGHVS, CDR2 FNYEAQ. This CDR3 is built from 12 residues. CDR3 DNA: TGTGCCAGCAGCTTAGCCGGGGGAGAAGCTTTCTTT. Its translation: CASSLAGGEAFF. Drawing the rest from reference TRBV7-6 and TRBJ1-1, the complete variable domain is GAGVSQSPRYKVTKRGQDVALRCDPISGHVSLYWYRQALGQGPEFLTYFNYEAQQDKSGLPNDRFSAERPEGSISTLTIQRTEQRDSAMYRCASSLAGGEAFFGQGTRLTVV.

The sample holds a few counts of this clone. This chain links TRBV28 with TRBJ1-2; tentative D call: TRBD1 (5 bases). V was pared by 6 bases and J by 1 base, with 18 bases between. The CDR3 runs 16 residues. Germline CDR1 and CDR2: MDHEN and SYDVKM. The CDR3 region is CASSPRRGAGNYGYTF. The CDR3 nucleotides read TGTGCCAGCAGCCCTAGGAGGGGCGCGGGTAACTATGGCTACACCTTC.

The chain couples TRBV5-1 to TRBJ2-7; D might be TRBD1 or TRBD2, each matching 5 bases. This CDR3 spans 14 amino acids. V dropped 3 bases and J dropped 3 bases, with 13 bases sitting between them. CDR1 SGHRS and CDR2 YFSETQ come from the germline V gene. The CDR3 sequence is CASSWRTSDYEQYF. The CDR3 DNA sequence: TGCGCCAGCAGCTGGAGGACATCAGACTACGAGCAGTACTTC.

V is TRBV19 and J is TRBJ1-6, with TRBD1 matching over 8 bases. The J segment lost 9 bases and the V segment lost 6 bases, leaving 7 bases of the junction unmatched. Per the germline V gene, CDR1 is LNHDA and CDR2 is SQIVND (reference sequence). This CDR3 contains 14 residues. The CDR3 sequence is CASRKTGDLSPLHF. The CDR3 DNA reads TGTGCCAGTAGAAAGACAGGGGATCTTTCACCCCTCCACTTT.

This chain links TRBV9 with TRBJ1-1; TRBD1 might be the D (5 bases). With 4 bases removed from V and 5 bases from J, the gap between germline ends came to 15 bases. The CDR3 is made up of 14 amino acids. From germline, CDR1 is SGDLS and CDR2 YYNGEE. CDR3 sequence (DNA): TGTGCCAGCAGCCCAACCTCGGGGGAAACTGAAGCTTTCTTT. It translates to CASSPTSGETEAFF.

This clone occurred a few times. The genes are TRBV2 and TRBJ2-7, with 9 bases identical to TRBD1. The CDR3 is made up of 13 amino acids. Germline CDR1 and CDR2: SNHLY and FYNNEI. J was trimmed by 3 bases and V by 7 bases; bases with no gene match: 4. Here the CDR3 reads CASMRDRDYEQYF. CDR3 coding DNA: TGTGCCAGCATGCGGGACAGGGACTACGAGCAGTACTTC.